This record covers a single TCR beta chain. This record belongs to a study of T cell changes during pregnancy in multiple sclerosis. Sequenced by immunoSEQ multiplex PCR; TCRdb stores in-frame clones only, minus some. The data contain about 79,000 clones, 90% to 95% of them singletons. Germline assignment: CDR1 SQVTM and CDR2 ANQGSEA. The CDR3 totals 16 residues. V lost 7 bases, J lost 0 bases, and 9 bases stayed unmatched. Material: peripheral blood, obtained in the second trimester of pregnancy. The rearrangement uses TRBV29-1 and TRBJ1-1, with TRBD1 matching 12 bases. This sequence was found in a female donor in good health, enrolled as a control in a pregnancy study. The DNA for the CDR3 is TGCAGCGGGGCCGGGACAGGGGGCAATATGAACACTGAAGCTTTCTTT. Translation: CSGAGTGGNMNTEAFF.